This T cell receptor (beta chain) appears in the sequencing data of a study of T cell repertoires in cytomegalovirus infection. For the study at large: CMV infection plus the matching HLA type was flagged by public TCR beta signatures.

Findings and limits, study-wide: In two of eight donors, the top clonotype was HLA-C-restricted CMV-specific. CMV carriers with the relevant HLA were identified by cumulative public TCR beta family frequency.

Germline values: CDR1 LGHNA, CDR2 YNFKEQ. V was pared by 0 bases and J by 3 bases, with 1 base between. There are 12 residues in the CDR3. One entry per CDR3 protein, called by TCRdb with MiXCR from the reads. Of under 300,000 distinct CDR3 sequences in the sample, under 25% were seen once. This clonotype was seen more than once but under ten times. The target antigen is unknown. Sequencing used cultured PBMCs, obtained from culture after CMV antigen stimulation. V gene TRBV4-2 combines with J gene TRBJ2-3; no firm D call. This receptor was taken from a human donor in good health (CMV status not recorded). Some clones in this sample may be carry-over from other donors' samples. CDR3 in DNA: TGTGCCAGCAGCCAAGAGACAGATACGCAGTATTTT. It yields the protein CASSQETDTQYF.